This T cell receptor (beta chain) was found in a study of cytomegalovirus exposure and HLA in healthy donors. The study's findings and limits: There were some V segments, including TRBV6-2 and TRBV6-3, excluded as indistinguishable. Reports state that TCR beta sequences accurately predicted most subjects' HLA-A and HLA-B alleles. Later analysis placed DRB1 highest and HLA-C lowest in TCR association rates, which differed by HLA locus.

A multiplex PCR was run with 60 Vbeta primers and 13 Jbeta primers. As handled by the study authors: In a later analysis, some 10 million of tens of millions of unique beta chains occurred in at least two donors. Some clones are missing from TCRdb's copy, which holds only in-frame ones; the method was immunoSEQ multiplex PCR. V, J and clone size were drawn from that table, and D and trimming were deduced from the DNA. The table shows about 84,000 clones, with less than 80% occurring only once. To note about this clone: Its target is unknown.

CDR3 length: 14 residues. Per germline, CDR1 MDHEN and CDR2 SYDVKM. V lost 9 bases, J lost 8 bases, and 12 bases stayed unmatched. The sequencing input was PBMCs. This chain connects TRBV28 to TRBJ1-4; 7 positions match TRBD1. The source is a woman aged 40 to 49 in good health and CMV-seropositive. The chain's CDR3 is CASHSQGSREKLFF. CDR3 nucleotide sequence: TGTGCCAGTCACTCACAGGGGTCGCGGGAAAAACTGTTTTTT.